The 19 T cell receptor beta chains listed next were all sequenced from one sample in a study of cytomegalovirus exposure and HLA in healthy donors. Assay: immunoSEQ multiplex PCR; the TCRdb copy retains only in-frame clones and omits some. In the table there are 170,000 or so clones, about 80% of which are singletons. Sequencing used PBMCs. Source of these receptors: a woman under 30 in good health and CMV-seropositive.

The chain joins TRBV10-3 to TRBJ1-5, with D possibly being TRBD1 (5 bases). V was trimmed by 0 bases and J by 6 bases, leaving 12 bases between them. This CDR3 spans 15 amino acids. The germline gives CDR1 ENHRY, CDR2 SYGVKD. The CDR3 region is CAISESKGGAQPQHF. CDR3 nucleotides: TGTGCCATCAGTGAGTCAAAGGGTGGGGCTCAGCCCCAGCATTTT.

This clone was recorded only once. The rearrangement links TRBV6-1 to TRBJ2-7; D is unresolved. The CDR3 runs to 11 residues. V lost 6 bases, J lost 7 bases, and 10 bases lay in between. Germline V gene data show CDR1 as MNHNS and CDR2 as SASEGT. The DNA of the CDR3 is TGTGCCAGCAGCCTCCCCGGGGAGCAGTACTTC. This sequence encodes CASSLPGEQYF.

This rearrangement joins TRBV7-8 to TRBJ1-1; unclear D gene. The germline CDR1 and CDR2 sequences are SGHVS and FQNEAQ. CDR3 length equals 14 residues. V was clipped by 1 base and J by 1 base, with 7 bases between them. CDR3 in DNA: TGTGCCAGCAGCTTAGAGGAGGCGAACACTGAAGCTTTCTTT. It yields the protein CASSLEEANTEAFF.

In this sample, this clone turned up many times. CDR3 sequence: CASNTKTEAFF. CDR3 sequence (DNA): TGTGCCAGCAATACTAAAACTGAAGCTTTCTTT. V and J are TRBV6-6 and TRBJ1-1, with D hard to call. This CDR3 contains 11 residues. V dropped 7 bases and J dropped 5 bases, with 8 bases sitting between them. Looked up from germline, CDR1 is MNHNY and CDR2 is SVGAGI (reference sequence).

The rearrangement joins TRBV6-5 to TRBJ2-1; 10 bases are a match to TRBD2. Germline assignment: CDR1 MNHEY and CDR2 SVGAGI. V was clipped by 6 bases and J by 5 bases; unmatched bases: 4. There are 14 residues in the CDR3. This chain's CDR3 is CASSPGLADNEQFF. DNA for the CDR3: TGTGCCAGCAGCCCTGGACTAGCGGACAATGAGCAGTTCTTC.

The chain couples TRBV6-5 to TRBJ1-2, with 8 bases aligning to TRBD1. The CDR3 runs 14 residues. The germline gives CDR1 MNHEY, CDR2 SVGAGI. Losses at the gene ends were 6 bases for V and 6 bases for J; bases not matched to a gene: 9. CDR3: CASSPDRGVDGYTF. Here the CDR3 DNA reads TGTGCCAGCAGCCCAGACAGGGGAGTGGATGGCTACACCTTC.

The chain has TRBV4-2 and TRBJ2-7; perhaps TRBD2 as D (5 bases). CDR1 is LGHNA and CDR2 is YNFKEQ in the germline V gene. V was pared by 1 base and J by 6 bases, with 13 bases between. The CDR3 loop spans 14 amino acids. The CDR3 DNA follows: TGTGCCAGCAGCCAAGTTGAGGGAAGCAGCGAGCAGTACTTC. It yields the protein CASSQVEGSSEQYF.

V gene TRBV21-1 combines with J gene TRBJ2-5; the table gives TRBD2 as D, unverified against the DNA. TRBV21-1 is an annotated pseudogene. The CDR3 is made up of 18 amino acids. The CDR3 bases are TGTGCCAGCAGCACAAAAACCCCAGGGAGGGTCCCTCTGGAGACCCAGTACTTC. It codes for CASSTKTPGRVPLETQYF.

The chain recombines TRBV2 with TRBJ1-1, with 8 positions matching TRBD1. Germline V gene lookup returns CDR1 SNHLY and CDR2 FYNNEI. J lost 6 bases, V lost 5 bases, and 11 bases had no gene match. The CDR3 extends over 15 amino acids. The CDR3 protein is CASSLNQGALAEAFF. CDR3 nucleotide sequence: TGTGCCAGCAGTCTTAATCAGGGGGCGCTGGCTGAAGCTTTCTTT.

V usage is TRBV6-6 and J usage is TRBJ2-7, with D maybe TRBD2 (6 bases). The CDR3 runs to 14 residues. Trimming shortened V by 1 base and J by 7 bases, and 14 bases separated the two germline ends. Germline-derived CDR1 and CDR2 are MNHNY and SVGAGI (reference sequence). CDR3 residues: CASSYFSREEEQYF. The CDR3 coding sequence is TGTGCCAGCAGTTACTTCAGCAGGGAGGAGGAGCAGTACTTC.

The rearrangement uses TRBV11-2 and TRBJ1-5; no clear D. V was clipped by 0 bases and J by 5 bases, with 5 bases between them. Germline assignment: CDR1 SGHAT and CDR2 FQNNGV. The CDR3 runs to 13 residues. The CDR3 bases are TGTGCCAGCAGCTTAGATCGGGATCAGCCCCAGCATTTT. Encoded protein: CASSLDRDQPQHF. Full variable domain (outside the CDR3, taken from reference TRBV11-2 and TRBJ1-5): EAGVAQSPRYKIIEKRQSVAFWCNPISGHATLYWYQQILGQGPKLLIQFQNNGVVDDSQLPKDRFSAERLKGVDSTLKIQPAKLEDSAVYLCASSLDRDQPQHFGDGTRLSIL.

The chain uses TRBV6-1 and TRBJ1-2; no clear D gene. This CDR3 is built from 14 residues. V was clipped by 7 bases and J by 1 base, with 13 bases between them. The germline CDR1 and CDR2 sequences are MNHNS and SASEGT. The CDR3 spells CASTGGWGNYGYTF. CDR3 in DNA: TGTGCCAGCACCGGCGGGTGGGGTAACTATGGCTACACCTTC.

V usage is TRBV7-2 and J usage is TRBJ1-3; 8 nucleotides line up with TRBD1. With 5 bases clipped from V and 9 bases from J, the junction kept 6 bases outside the gene matches. This CDR3 has 13 amino acids. In germline, CDR1 is SGHTA, CDR2 FQGNSA. The CDR3 protein is CASSATGVGTIYF. In DNA, the CDR3 is TGTGCCAGCAGCGCGACAGGGGTCGGCACCATATATTTT.

This rearrangement joins TRBV5-6 to TRBJ1-1; D is unresolved. The CDR3 has 14 residues. Germline V CDR1 and CDR2: SGHDT, YYEEEE. Trimming took 4 bases from V and 7 from J, leaving 17 bases between them. The CDR3, as DNA: TGTGCCAGCAGCCTGGCGATTATGATGCGTGAAGCTTTCTTT. Its protein is CASSLAIMMREAFF.

The CDR3 DNA reads TGTGCCAGCAGTTTAGACCCGGACTTAAATGAAAAACTGTTTTTT. Translation gives CASSLDPDLNEKLFF. This sequence joins TRBV2 and TRBJ1-4; unclear D gene. This CDR3 comprises 15 residues. The V gene lost 5 bases and the J gene lost 5 bases, with 15 bases spanning the gap. The germline V gene has CDR1 SNHLY and CDR2 FYNNEI.

This chain connects TRBV6-6 to TRBJ1-5; possibly TRBD1 for D (5 bases). Germline V CDR1 and CDR2: MNHNY, SVGAGI (reference sequence). There are 16 residues in the CDR3. V was trimmed by 1 base and J by 5 bases, leaving 15 bases between them. The CDR3 region has the DNA TGTGCCAGCAGTTACTTGATACGACAGCGGGATCAGCCCCAGCATTTT. Translation: CASSYLIRQRDQPQHF.

The rearrangement uses TRBV5-1 and TRBJ1-2, with D tentatively TRBD1 (5 bases). CDR3 length: 14 amino acids. Trimming shortened V by 4 bases and J by 2 bases, and 12 bases separated the two germline ends. Germline CDR1 and CDR2: SGHRS and YFSETQ. The CDR3 coding sequence is TGCGCCAGCAGCCCGGGTGGGGGGAACTATGGCTACACCTTC. Protein: CASSPGGGNYGYTF. Filled out from reference TRBV5-1 and TRBJ1-2, the complete variable domain reads KAGVTQTPRYLIKTRGQQVTLSCSPISGHRSVSWYQQTPGQGLQFLFEYFSETQRNKGNFPGRFSGRQFSNSRSEMNVSTLELGDSALYLCASSPGGGNYGYTFGSGTRLTVV.

The rearrangement links TRBV7-6 to TRBJ2-7, with 8 bases matching TRBD1. Looked up from germline, CDR1 is SGHVS and CDR2 is FNYEAQ. V lost 5 bases and J lost 5; bases outside the gene matches: 5. This CDR3 is 13 amino acids long. The CDR3 DNA reads TGTGCCAGCAGCCCTACAGGGGGGCACGAGCAGTACTTC. This translates into CASSPTGGHEQYF.

This chain uses TRBV18 with TRBJ1-5, with unresolved D. V lost 6 bases and J lost 4, with 16 bases in between. The CDR3 contains 15 residues. CDR1 and CDR2 from the germline V gene are KGHSH and LQKENI. CDR3: CASSVMDGKNQPQHF. The CDR3 DNA is TGTGCCAGCTCCGTCATGGACGGGAAAAATCAGCCCCAGCATTTT.